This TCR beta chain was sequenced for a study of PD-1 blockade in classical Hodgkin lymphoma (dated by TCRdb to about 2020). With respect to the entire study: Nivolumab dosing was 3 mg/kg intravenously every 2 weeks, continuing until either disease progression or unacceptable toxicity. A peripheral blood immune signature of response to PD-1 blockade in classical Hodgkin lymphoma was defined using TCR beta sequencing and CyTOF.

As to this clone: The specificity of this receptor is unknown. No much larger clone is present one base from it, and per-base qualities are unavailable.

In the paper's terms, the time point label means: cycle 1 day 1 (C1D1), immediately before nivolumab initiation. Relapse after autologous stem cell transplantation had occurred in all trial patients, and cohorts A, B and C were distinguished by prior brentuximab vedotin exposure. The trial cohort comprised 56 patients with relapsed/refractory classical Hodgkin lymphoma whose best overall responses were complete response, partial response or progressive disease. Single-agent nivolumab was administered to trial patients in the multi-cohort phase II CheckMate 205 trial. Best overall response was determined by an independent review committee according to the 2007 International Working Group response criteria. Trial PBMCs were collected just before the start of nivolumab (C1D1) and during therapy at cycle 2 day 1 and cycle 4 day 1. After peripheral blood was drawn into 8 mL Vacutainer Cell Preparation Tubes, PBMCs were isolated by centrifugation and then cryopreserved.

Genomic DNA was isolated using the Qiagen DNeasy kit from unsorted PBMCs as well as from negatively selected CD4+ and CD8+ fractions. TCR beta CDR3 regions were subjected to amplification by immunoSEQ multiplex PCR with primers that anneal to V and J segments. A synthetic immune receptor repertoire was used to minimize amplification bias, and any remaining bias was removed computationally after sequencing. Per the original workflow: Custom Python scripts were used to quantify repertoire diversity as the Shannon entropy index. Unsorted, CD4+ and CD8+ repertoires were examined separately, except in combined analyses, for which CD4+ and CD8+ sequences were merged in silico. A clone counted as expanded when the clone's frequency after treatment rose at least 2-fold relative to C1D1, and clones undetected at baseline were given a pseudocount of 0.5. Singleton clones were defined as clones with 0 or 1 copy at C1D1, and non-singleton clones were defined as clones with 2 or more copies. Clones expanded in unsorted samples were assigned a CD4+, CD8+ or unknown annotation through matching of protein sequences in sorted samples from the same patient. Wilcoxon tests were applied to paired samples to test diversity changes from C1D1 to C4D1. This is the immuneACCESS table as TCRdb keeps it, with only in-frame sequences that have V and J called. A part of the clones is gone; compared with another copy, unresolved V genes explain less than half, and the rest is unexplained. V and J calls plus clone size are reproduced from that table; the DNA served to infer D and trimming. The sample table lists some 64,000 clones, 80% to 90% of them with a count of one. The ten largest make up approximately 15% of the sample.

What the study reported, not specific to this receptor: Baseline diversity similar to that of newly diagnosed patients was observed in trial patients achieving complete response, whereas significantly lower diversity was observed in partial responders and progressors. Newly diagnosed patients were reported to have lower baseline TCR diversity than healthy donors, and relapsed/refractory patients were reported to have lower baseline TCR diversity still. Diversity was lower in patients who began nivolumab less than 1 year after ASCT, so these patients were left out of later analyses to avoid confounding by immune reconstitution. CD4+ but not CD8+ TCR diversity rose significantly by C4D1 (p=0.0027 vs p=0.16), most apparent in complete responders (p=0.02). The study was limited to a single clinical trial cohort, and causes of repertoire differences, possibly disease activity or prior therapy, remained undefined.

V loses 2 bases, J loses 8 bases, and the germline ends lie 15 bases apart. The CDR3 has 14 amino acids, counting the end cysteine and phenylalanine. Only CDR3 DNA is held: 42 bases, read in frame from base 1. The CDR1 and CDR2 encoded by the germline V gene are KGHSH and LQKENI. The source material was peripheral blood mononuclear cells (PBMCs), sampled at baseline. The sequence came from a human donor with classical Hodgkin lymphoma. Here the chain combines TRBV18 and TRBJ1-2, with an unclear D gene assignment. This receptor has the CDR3 CASSPIHGARGYTF. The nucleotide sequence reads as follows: TGTGCCAGCTCACCAATCCACGGCGCGCGCGGCTACACCTTC. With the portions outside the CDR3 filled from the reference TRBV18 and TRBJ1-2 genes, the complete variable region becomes NAGVMQNPRHLVRRRGQEARLRCSPMKGHSHVYWYRQLPEEGLKFMVYLQKENIIDESGMPKERFSAEFPKEGPSILRIQQVVRGDSAAYFCASSPIHGARGYTFGSGTRLTVV.